Below, 3 T cell receptor beta chains from the same sample are listed, as sequenced in a study of T cell repertoires and HLA-DP antigens. The repertoire was sequenced with immunoSEQ multiplex PCR; TCRdb's copy has only in-frame clones and lacks some. Of almost 90,000 clones listed, 86% are singletons. No antigen has been identified for these receptors. Sequenced sample: CD4+ T cells from PBMCs. The receptor source for this set is a man aged 50-60 years in good health and CMV-seronegative.

This chain uses TRBV7-2 with TRBJ1-1; 8 nucleotides agree with TRBD1. The CDR3 extends over 15 amino acids. Germline CDR1 is SGHTA and CDR2 is FQGNSA. Losses at the gene ends were 4 bases for V and 1 base for J; bases not matched to a gene: 5. The CDR3 region has the DNA TGTGCCAGCAGCTCCCGGGGACAGGCGAACACTGAAGCTTTCTTT. Its translation: CASSSRGQANTEAFF.

V is TRBV28 and J is TRBJ2-4, with TRBD1 matching over 10 bases. In germline, CDR1 is MDHEN, CDR2 SYDVKM. The CDR3 loop spans 17 amino acids. V dropped 7 bases and J dropped 3; count of bases not matched to a gene: 12. In DNA form, the CDR3 reads TGTGCCAGCACCTTATCCGGACAGGGGGGGAACAAAAACATTCAGTACTTC. It translates to CASTLSGQGGNKNIQYF.

The chain joins TRBV5-4 to TRBJ1-6; the D is unclear. Germline V gene sequence: CDR1 SGHNT, CDR2 YYREEE (reference sequence). CDR3 length: 13 amino acids. The ends were cut back, 4 bases at V and 7 bases at J, with 9 bases in the middle. The CDR3 loop reads CASSATQNSPLHF. The CDR3 bases are TGTGCCAGCAGCGCTACTCAGAATTCACCCCTCCACTTT.